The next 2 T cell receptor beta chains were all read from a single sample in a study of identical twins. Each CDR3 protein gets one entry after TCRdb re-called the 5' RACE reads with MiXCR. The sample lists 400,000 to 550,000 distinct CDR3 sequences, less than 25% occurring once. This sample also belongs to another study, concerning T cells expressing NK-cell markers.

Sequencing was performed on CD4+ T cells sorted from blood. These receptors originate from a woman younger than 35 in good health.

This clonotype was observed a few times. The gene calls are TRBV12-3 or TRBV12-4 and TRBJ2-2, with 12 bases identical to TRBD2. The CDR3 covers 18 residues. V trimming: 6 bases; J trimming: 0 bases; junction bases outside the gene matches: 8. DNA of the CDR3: TGTGCCAGCAGCCGCACTAGCGGGGGGCACCCGAACACCGGGGAGCTGTTTTTT. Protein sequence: CASSRTSGGHPNTGELFF.

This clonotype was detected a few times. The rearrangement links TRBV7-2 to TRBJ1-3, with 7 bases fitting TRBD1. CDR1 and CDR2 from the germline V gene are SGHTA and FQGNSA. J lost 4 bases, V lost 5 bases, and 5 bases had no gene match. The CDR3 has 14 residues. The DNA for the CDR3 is TGTGCCAGCAGCAGGGACAGTTTGGGAAACACCATATATTTT. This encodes CASSRDSLGNTIYF.